These 16 T cell receptor beta chains share one sample of origin, sequenced in a study of neurological immune-mediated disorders. A single record per CDR3 protein comes from TCRdb applying MiXCR to the 5' RACE reads. The sample shows around 29,000 distinct CDR3 sequences, approximately 5.2% of them seen only once. The sample consisted of CD4+ T cells from blood. These receptors were collected from a woman in her forties or fifties in good health.

Ten or more counts support this clonotype. The chain has TRBV20-1 and TRBJ2-3; D perhaps matches TRBD1 (6 bases). In germline, CDR1 is DFQATT, CDR2 SNEGSKA (reference sequence). The CDR3 covers 14 residues. V lost 6 bases and J lost 4, with 17 bases in between. CDR3 residues: CSARGPKLADTQYF. As DNA, the CDR3 is TGCAGTGCCAGGGGACCAAAGCTAGCAGATACGCAGTATTTT.

This clonotype came up many times. The gene calls are TRBV3-1 and TRBJ2-3; 11 nucleotides match TRBD2. The CDR3 is 18 residues long. Losses at the gene ends were 3 bases for V and 3 bases for J; bases not matched to a gene: 11. CDR1 LGHDT and CDR2 YNNKEL come from the germline V gene (reference sequence). The CDR3 DNA sequence: TGTGCCAGCAGCCATCCGATAGGGGGACTAGCGGATACAGATACGCAGTATTTT. It translates to CASSHPIGGLADTDTQYF.

This clonotype was counted ten times or more. The V gene is TRBV7-2, the J gene TRBJ2-1, with D perhaps TRBD1 or TRBD2 (6 bases each). The CDR3 covers 16 residues. V was cut by 3 bases and J by 0 bases, with 12 bases left in between. Germline V gene data show CDR1 as SGHTA and CDR2 as FQGNSA. CDR3 bases: TGTGCCAGCAGCTTGGGGGGACATAGCTCCTACAATGAGCAGTTCTTC. It specifies CASSLGGHSSYNEQFF.

The table lists this clonotype with many counts. This rearrangement joins TRBV5-1 to TRBJ2-2; 8 bases agree with TRBD2. Germline lookup yields CDR1 SGHRS and CDR2 YFSETQ. V trimming: 5 bases; J trimming: 0 bases; junction bases outside the gene matches: 6. The CDR3 totals 16 residues. This CDR3 is CASRKGSGANTGELFF. DNA of the CDR3: TGCGCCAGCAGAAAGGGTAGCGGGGCGAACACCGGGGAGCTGTTTTTT.

This clonotype was detected many times. V gene TRBV29-1 combines with J gene TRBJ2-5, with 8 bases matching TRBD1. This CDR3 comprises 14 residues. V lost 7 bases and J lost 2; bases outside the gene matches: 9. Per germline, CDR1 SQVTM and CDR2 ANQGSEA. The CDR3 loop reads CSARGTGDQETQYF. The CDR3 nucleotides are TGCAGCGCCCGCGGGACAGGCGATCAAGAGACCCAGTACTTC.

At least ten counts were recorded for this clonotype. This chain connects TRBV12-5 to TRBJ2-7; a possible D gene is TRBD1 (5 bases). Trimming removed 3 bases from V and 1 base from J, with 10 bases in between. This CDR3 region has 14 residues. The V gene's germline CDR1 is LGHNT and CDR2 FRNRAP. CDR3 residues: CASGLGARSYEQYF. The CDR3, as DNA: TGTGCTAGTGGTTTAGGGGCGAGATCCTACGAGCAGTACTTC.

This clonotype occurred many times. The chain has TRBV28 and TRBJ1-1, with D hard to call. The CDR3 runs to 12 residues. Looked up from germline, CDR1 is MDHEN and CDR2 is SYDVKM. Trimming stripped 6 bases from V and 4 bases from J, with 9 bases between. CDR3 coding DNA: TGTGCCAGCAGGGCGTGGGCCACTGAAGCTTTCTTT. This encodes CASRAWATEAFF.

This clonotype was seen a few times. The chain combines TRBV30 with TRBJ1-2; the D gene is possibly TRBD1 (6 bases). This CDR3 spans 13 amino acids. CDR1 is GTSNPN, CDR2 SVGIG, per germline (reference sequence). Trimming removed 3 bases from V and 6 bases from J, with 14 bases in between. In DNA, the CDR3 is TGTGCCTGGAGCGTTCTGGGGGCGCATGGCTACACCTTC. Protein: CAWSVLGAHGYTF.

This clonotype has ten or more counts. The chain uses TRBV5-1 and TRBJ2-7; 9 nucleotides line up with TRBD1. The trim removed 2 bases at V and 3 bases at J, leaving 6 bases unmatched. CDR1 and CDR2 from the germline V gene are SGHRS and YFSETQ. CDR3 length equals 15 residues. The chain's CDR3 is CASSLAGTGYYEQYF. CDR3 DNA sequence: TGCGCCAGCAGCTTAGCGGGGACAGGGTACTACGAGCAGTACTTC.

In its sample, this clonotype was seen many times. This chain connects TRBV5-5 to TRBJ1-2; no clear D. V lost 0 bases and J 3 bases, leaving 9 bases between the germline ends. Germline CDR1 and CDR2: SGHKS and YYEKEE (reference sequence). The CDR3 length is 14 residues. The CDR3 DNA sequence: TGTGCCAGCAGCTTGGTTCCGGGAGACTATGGCTACACCTTC. Its translation: CASSLVPGDYGYTF.

This clonotype was seen many times. The chain joins TRBV28 to TRBJ2-7, with 9 nucleotides matching TRBD1. CDR1 is MDHEN, CDR2 SYDVKM, per germline. V shed 6 bases, J shed 2 bases, and the junction held 5 bases outside the gene matches. The CDR3 consists of 14 residues. The CDR3 region has the DNA TGTGCCAGCAGCCCCCGGGACAGGGCCTACGAGCAGTACTTC. Translated, it gives CASSPRDRAYEQYF.

This clonotype was recorded at least ten times. J is TRBJ2-7 and V is TRBV7-2; weak D call: TRBD2 (5 bases). The CDR3 contains 16 residues. CDR1 SGHTA and CDR2 FQGNSA come from the germline V gene. V was clipped by 3 bases and J by 0 bases, with 15 bases between them. Written as DNA, the CDR3 is TGTGCCAGCAGCTTTATTCGGGGTTTAAGCTCCTACGAGCAGTACTTC. The encoded protein is CASSFIRGLSSYEQYF.

This clonotype is labeled medium-sized. This chain uses TRBV14 with TRBJ2-7; 7 bases map to TRBD1. The CDR3 runs to 14 residues. Germline V lookup: CDR1 SGHDN, CDR2 FVKESK. Trimming removed 5 bases from V and 7 bases from J; junction bases left unmatched: 11. The CDR3 DNA sequence: TGTGCCAGCAGCACCGGACAGGTTGCGGGTGAGCAGTACTTC. Protein product: CASSTGQVAGEQYF.

This clonotype was recorded at least ten times. The chain is built from TRBV28 and TRBJ2-7; D is undetermined. The CDR3 is made up of 15 amino acids. CDR1 and CDR2 from the germline V gene are MDHEN and SYDVKM. V gave up 2 bases and J gave up 4 bases, with 15 bases separating them. The CDR3 here is CASSLAGRQTYEQYF. Written as DNA, the CDR3 is TGTGCCAGCAGTTTAGCAGGTCGGCAAACATACGAGCAGTACTTC. The whole variable domain, filled in from reference TRBV28 and TRBJ2-7, reads DVKVTQSSRYLVKRTGEKVFLECVQDMDHENMFWYRQDPGLGLRLIYFSYDVKMKEKGDIPEGYSVSREKKERFSLILESASTNQTSMYLCASSLAGRQTYEQYFGPGTRLTVT.

There are many counts of this clonotype. At one boundary the junction diverges from the germline segment, which might be a read error. The V and J genes are TRBV7-2 and TRBJ2-7; D is tentatively TRBD1 or TRBD2 (5 bases each). The CDR3 consists of 11 residues. The germline CDR1 and CDR2 sequences are SGHTA and FQGNSA. CDR3 sequence reads: CASSLTGTEFF. Here the CDR3 DNA reads TGTGCCAGCAGCTTGACCGGGACGGAGTTCTTC.

This clonotype was counted at least ten times. The chain is built from TRBV5-1 and TRBJ2-5, with D perhaps given as TRBD1 or TRBD2 (5 bases each). V was shortened by 0 bases and J by 1 base, with 10 bases between the two germline ends. Germline CDR1 reads SGHRS; CDR2 reads YFSETQ. This CDR3 contains 15 residues. The CDR3, as DNA: TGCGCCAGCAGCTTGGATCGGGGCGGCCAAGAGACCCAGTACTTC. Protein product: CASSLDRGGQETQYF.